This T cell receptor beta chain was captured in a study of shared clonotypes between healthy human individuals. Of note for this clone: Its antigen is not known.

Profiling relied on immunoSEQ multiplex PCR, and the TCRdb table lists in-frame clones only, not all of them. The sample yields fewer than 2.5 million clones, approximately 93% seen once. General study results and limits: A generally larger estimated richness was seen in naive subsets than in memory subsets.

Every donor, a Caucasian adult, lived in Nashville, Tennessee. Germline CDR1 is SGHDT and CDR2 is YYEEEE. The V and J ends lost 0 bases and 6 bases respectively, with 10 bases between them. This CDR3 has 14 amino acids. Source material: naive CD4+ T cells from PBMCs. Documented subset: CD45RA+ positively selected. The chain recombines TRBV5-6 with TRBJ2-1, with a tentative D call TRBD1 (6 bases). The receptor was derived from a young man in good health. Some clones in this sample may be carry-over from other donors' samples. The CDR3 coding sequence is TGTGCCAGCAGCTTGGCGGGCAGGGGCAATGAGCAGTTCTTC. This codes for CASSLAGRGNEQFF.